The T cell receptor beta chain described here comes from a study of blood T cell repertoires in COVID-19. Study at large: Acute-phase and convalescent COVID-19 samples originated in the United States, Italy and Spain. Sample material is recorded as cDNA or gDNA derived from T cells, B-cell-depleted T cells, or PBMCs.

In the authors' workflow: For nucleated cells, counts were estimated from reference gene primer amplification. The data were produced by immunoSEQ multiplex PCR, yet TCRdb's version contains in-frame clones alone and is incomplete. For V, J and clone size, that table is used; D and trimming come from the DNA. The sample records about 250,000 clones, roughly four fifths being singletons. The origin of this receptor is a man aged 50 to 59 with acute or convalescent COVID-19. What was sequenced was peripheral blood.

In DNA, the CDR3 is TGTGCCAGCAGCTTGCGGGACAGGGCTAACTATGGCTACACCTTC. Its protein product is CASSLRDRANYGYTF. The V call is TRBV5-4, the J call TRBJ1-2, with 9 nucleotides matching TRBD1. Germline CDR1 and CDR2: SGHNT and YYREEE (reference sequence). The CDR3 is 15 amino acids. With V trimmed by 1 base and J by 0 bases, 1 base remained unmatched.